This paragraph covers one TCR beta chain sequence. Libraries were prepared by immunoSEQ multiplex PCR; TCRdb keeps only in-frame clonotypes and omits some of them. The sample has a few hundred thousand clones; roughly 87% are singletons. The CDR3 loop spans 13 amino acids. Trimming took 5 bases from V and 2 from J; bases not matched to a gene: 2. This sample was taken from a study of blood T cell repertoires in COVID-19. Overall study context: From the United States, Italy and Spain came samples of acute and convalescent COVID-19.

Recovery among Cohort 3 donors was established by two negative PCRs, clearance, or symptom resolution. The rearrangement uses TRBV12-3 or TRBV12-4 and TRBJ2-5; TRBD1 agrees at 7 bases. Source material: PBMCs or T cells enriched from blood (not recorded which). This clonotype originated in a woman in her 30s who had recovered from COVID-19. This CDR3 is CASSRGQQETQYF. The CDR3 nucleotides are TGTGCCAGCAGTAGGGGACAGCAAGAGACCCAGTACTTC.